This T cell receptor (beta chain) was found in a study of identical twins. General study findings and limits: Twins shared out-of-frame alpha sequences with excess low generation probability. Excess sharing by twins proved weaker in beta out-of-frame sequences.

This clonotype was counted many times. No antigen is known for it. This CDR3 has 16 amino acids. CDR1 GTSNPN and CDR2 SVGIG come from the germline V gene (reference sequence). The trim removed 0 bases at V and 3 bases at J, leaving 9 bases unmatched. A universal primer binding site was introduced by template switching. The final cDNA contained unique molecular identifiers. TCRdb independently ran MiXCR on the 5' RACE reads; one entry per CDR3 protein. The sample includes hundreds of thousands of distinct CDR3 sequences, about 18% of them seen just once. This same sample was also part of a study on T cells expressing NK-cell markers.

Sequences were obtained from PBMCs. The rearrangement joins TRBV30 to TRBJ2-3; TRBD2 matches 7 bases. This clonotype originated in a woman between 18 and 29 years old in good health. CDR3 in DNA: TGTGCCTGGAGTGTACGTCGGGCTAGCGGAACAGATACGCAGTATTTT. Residues: CAWSVRRASGTDTQYF.